Listed here are 28 T cell receptor beta chains from one sample, sequenced in a study of cytomegalovirus exposure and HLA in healthy donors. Primers included in the PCR were 60 Vbeta and 13 Jbeta primers. TCRdb's table, derived via immunoSEQ multiplex PCR, lists solely in-frame clones and lacks some. The top ten hold around 3% of the sample, which has 75,000 to 100,000 clones, about 70% seen once. Material: PBMCs. Receptor source: a female donor in good health and CMV-seropositive.

In this sample, this clone turned up once. The genes are TRBV21-1 and TRBJ1-1; the table's D call of TRBD1 was not tested on the DNA. TRBV21-1 is designated a pseudogene. This CDR3 has 10 residues. The CDR3 here is CASSSQLAFF. The CDR3 nucleotides read TGTGCCAGCAGCAGTCAGTTAGCTTTCTTT.

This sequence joins TRBV10-3 and TRBJ2-1; TRBD1 matches at 8 bases. The CDR3 contains 14 residues. The germline gives CDR1 ENHRY, CDR2 SYGVKD. Losses at the gene ends were 7 bases for V and 6 bases for J; bases not matched to a gene: 8. CDR3 sequence (DNA): TGTGCCATCAATCCTCAGGGGGCTGGCAATGAGCAGTTCTTC. This codes for CAINPQGAGNEQFF.

The chain joins TRBV4-3 to TRBJ2-1; 7 bases are shared with TRBD1. V was clipped by 2 bases and J by 10 bases; unmatched bases: 11. Germline lookup yields CDR1 LGHNA and CDR2 YSLEER. The CDR3 loop spans 15 amino acids. This CDR3 is CASSQLPHDRDEQFF. The CDR3 nucleotides read TGCGCCAGCAGCCAACTCCCCCACGACAGGGACGAGCAGTTCTTC.

This clone has more than one count but fewer than ten. V gene TRBV28 combines with J gene TRBJ1-2, with 7 bases that match TRBD1. CDR1 and CDR2 from the germline V gene are MDHEN and SYDVKM. The CDR3 spans 15 residues. Trimming at V came to 6 bases and at J to 2 bases, leaving 9 bases not matched to a gene. The CDR3 sequence: CASSRPGQRNYGYTF. CDR3 nucleotide sequence: TGTGCCAGCAGCCGACCGGGACAGAGAAACTATGGCTACACCTTC.

The chain uses TRBV28 and TRBJ1-6, with unresolved D. This CDR3 region has 14 residues. Germline V gene sequence: CDR1 MDHEN, CDR2 SYDVKM. Trimming shortened V by 2 bases and J by 4 bases, and 6 bases separated the two germline ends. This chain's CDR3 is CASSLRLYNSPLHF. For the CDR3, the DNA is TGTGCCAGCAGTTTACGACTTTATAATTCACCCCTCCACTTT.

V and J are TRBV28 and TRBJ1-2; 9 nucleotides match TRBD1. The ends lost 10 bases at V and 6 bases at J; junction bases unmatched: 12. This CDR3 spans 14 amino acids. From germline, CDR1 is MDHEN and CDR2 SYDVKM. The CDR3 loop reads CAIKGQGDLHGYTF. The CDR3 DNA reads TGTGCCATTAAGGGACAGGGAGACCTGCATGGCTACACCTTC.

The chain uses TRBV5-1 and TRBJ2-1, with 7 bases fitting TRBD2. V lost 3 bases and J lost 0; bases outside the gene matches: 6. Germline CDR1 reads SGHRS; CDR2 reads YFSETQ. The CDR3 runs 16 residues. This CDR3 is CASSWRLAGSYNEQFF. The CDR3 coding sequence is TGCGCCAGCAGCTGGCGACTAGCAGGCTCCTACAATGAGCAGTTCTTC. Using reference TRBV5-1 and TRBJ2-1 for the parts outside the CDR3, the full variable domain is KAGVTQTPRYLIKTRGQQVTLSCSPISGHRSVSWYQQTPGQGLQFLFEYFSETQRNKGNFPGRFSGRQFSNSRSEMNVSTLELGDSALYLCASSWRLAGSYNEQFFGPGTRLTVL.

This clone is medium-sized (0.01 to 0.1%). The chain recombines TRBV4-3 with TRBJ1-3; 7 bases are shared with TRBD1. The germline V gene encodes CDR1 LGHNA and CDR2 YSLEER. V dropped 0 bases and J dropped 3; count of bases not matched to a gene: 5. This CDR3 spans 16 amino acids. The DNA for the CDR3 is TGCGCCAGCAGCCAAGAGCCCAACAGGGGTGGAAACACCATATATTTT. Protein product: CASSQEPNRGGNTIYF.

Points on this clone: Mismatch with germline at one junction end may stem from a read error. The rearrangement joins TRBV4-1 to TRBJ1-4; the D gene is possibly TRBD1 (6 bases). The CDR3 length is 16 residues. Germline CDR1 MGHRA, CDR2 YSYEKL. CDR3 in DNA: TGCGCCAGCAGCCCGACTCCCGGGACAACGAATGAAAAACTGTTTTTT. Its protein product is CASSPTPGTTNEKLFF.

This chain uses TRBV5-4 with TRBJ2-3; tentative D call: TRBD2 (5 bases). The CDR3 has 14 residues. The germline gives CDR1 SGHNT, CDR2 YYREEE (reference sequence). The ends were cut back, 0 bases at V and 5 bases at J, with 10 bases in the middle. The CDR3 region has the DNA TGTGCCAGCAGCTTGGCGGGGTCCAGAGATACGCAGTATTTT. Its translation: CASSLAGSRDTQYF.

Notes on this clone: One end of the junction fails to match germline, which may point to a read error. The chain is built from TRBV7-7 and TRBJ2-1; TRBD2 matches at 7 bases. The CDR3 extends over 13 amino acids. CDR1 and CDR2 from the germline V gene are SSHAT and FNYEAQ (reference sequence). In DNA, the CDR3 is TGTGCTAGCAGCTTTGGGAGGGACAATGAGCAGTTCTTC. This translates into CASSFGRDNEQFF.

V and J are TRBV7-8 and TRBJ2-2; 10 nucleotides align to TRBD2. This CDR3 spans 16 amino acids. Germline CDR1 is SGHVS and CDR2 is FQNEAQ. The J segment lost 5 bases and the V segment lost 5 bases, leaving 8 bases of the junction unmatched. The CDR3 spells CASSVFSGRGTGELFF. The CDR3 coding sequence is TGTGCCAGCAGCGTCTTCAGCGGGAGGGGTACCGGGGAGCTGTTTTTT.

The V and J genes are TRBV28 and TRBJ2-2; D not certain. Germline V gene lookup returns CDR1 MDHEN and CDR2 SYDVKM. This CDR3 contains 15 residues. The germline V and J ends were trimmed by 5 bases and 4 bases, with 14 bases remaining between them. The CDR3 sequence: CASSPSRGPTGELFF. CDR3 nucleotides: TGTGCCAGCAGTCCCTCCCGAGGTCCCACCGGGGAGCTGTTTTTT.

The chain recombines TRBV19 with TRBJ1-1; TRBD1 aligns across 7 bases. With V trimmed by 7 bases and J by 4 bases, 6 bases remained unmatched. This CDR3 contains 13 residues. Per the germline V gene, CDR1 is LNHDA and CDR2 is SQIVND (reference sequence). The CDR3 bases are TGTGCCAGTACCTCCAGGGGGGCCACTGAAGCTTTCTTT. It translates to CASTSRGATEAFF.

V and J are TRBV9 and TRBJ1-2; perhaps TRBD1 as D (5 bases). Trimming pared 4 bases from V and 3 bases from J, leaving 16 bases between. This CDR3 spans 15 amino acids. CDR1 is SGDLS and CDR2 is YYNGEE in the germline V gene. CDR3 in amino acids: CASSPRGRADYGYTF. The DNA of the CDR3 is TGTGCCAGCAGCCCGCGGGGCAGGGCAGACTATGGCTACACCTTC.

This clone showed up just a few times. The chain employs TRBV7-3 and TRBJ2-3; no clear D. The CDR3 is 14 amino acids. The germline V gene encodes CDR1 SGHTA and CDR2 FQGTGA. Trimming pared 5 bases from V and 4 bases from J, leaving 13 bases between. The CDR3 DNA reads as TGTGCCAGCAGCCGCTCCCTTAGCCCAGATACGCAGTATTTT. Translated: CASSRSLSPDTQYF.

V usage is TRBV13 and J usage is TRBJ2-6, with a weak D call TRBD1 (6 bases). V gave up 5 bases and J gave up 1 base, with 15 bases separating them. The CDR3 length is 17 residues. Germline lookup yields CDR1 PRHDT and CDR2 FYEKMQ (reference sequence). The DNA of the CDR3 is TGTGCCAGCAGCGTACAGGGTTATGGGTCTGGGGCCAACGTCCTGACTTTC. Translated, it gives CASSVQGYGSGANVLTF.

The rearrangement uses TRBV28 and TRBJ1-1, with D tentatively TRBD1 (5 bases). CDR3 length: 16 residues. V lost 1 base, J lost 1 base, and 13 bases lay in between. Germline V lookup: CDR1 MDHEN, CDR2 SYDVKM. Here the CDR3 reads CASSLLGGTGNTEAFF. CDR3 nucleotide sequence: TGTGCCAGCAGTTTATTGGGAGGGACCGGGAACACTGAAGCTTTCTTT. Filled out from reference TRBV28 and TRBJ1-1, the complete variable domain reads DVKVTQSSRYLVKRTGEKVFLECVQDMDHENMFWYRQDPGLGLRLIYFSYDVKMKEKGDIPEGYSVSREKKERFSLILESASTNQTSMYLCASSLLGGTGNTEAFFGQGTRLTVV.

This clone was recorded a few times. The chain has TRBV9 and TRBJ2-7; 7 nucleotides line up with TRBD1. Trimming cost V 2 bases and J 4 bases; bases outside gene matches: 9. CDR1 SGDLS and CDR2 YYNGEE come from the germline V gene. The CDR3 extends over 15 amino acids. The CDR3 spells CASSVTGTAPYEQYF. The CDR3 nucleotides read TGTGCCAGCAGCGTGACCGGGACAGCGCCATACGAGCAGTACTTC. Based on the CDR3 plus reference TRBV9 and TRBJ2-7, the full variable domain is DSGVTQTPKHLITATGQRVTLRCSPRSGDLSVYWYQQSLDQGLQFLIQYYNGEERAKGNILERFSAQQFPDLHSELNLSSLELGDSALYFCASSVTGTAPYEQYFGPGTRLTVT.

This rearrangement joins TRBV30 to TRBJ1-1; unclear D gene. The CDR3 is 10 amino acids. V was pared by 4 bases and J by 5 bases, with 5 bases between. Germline V lookup: CDR1 GTSNPN, CDR2 SVGIG (reference sequence). CDR3 amino acids: CAWMSTEAFF. The CDR3 region has the DNA TGTGCCTGGATGTCGACTGAAGCTTTCTTT.

The rearrangement uses TRBV6-1 and TRBJ2-1; 12 bases align to TRBD2. Germline loops: CDR1 MNHNS, CDR2 SASEGT. The J segment lost 6 bases and the V segment lost 3 bases, leaving 3 bases of the junction unmatched. This CDR3 spans 15 amino acids. CDR3 coding DNA: TGTGCCAGCAGTGACCTAGCGGGGGGGCCCAATGAGCAGTTCTTC. Protein: CASSDLAGGPNEQFF.

The CDR3 is CASSTTLLTYGYTF. The CDR3 bases are TGTGCCAGTAGTACTACTTTACTCACCTATGGCTACACCTTC. The chain is built from TRBV19 and TRBJ1-2; D is unresolved. The CDR3 runs 14 residues. Deletions cut 4 bases from V and 4 bases from J, with 13 bases between. Germline V lookup: CDR1 LNHDA, CDR2 SQIVND (reference sequence).

This clone occurred a few times. The rearrangement uses TRBV18 and TRBJ2-7; TRBD2 is a possible D gene (5 bases). The CDR3 consists of 13 residues. Germline CDR1 reads KGHSH; CDR2 reads LQKENI. V gave up 9 bases and J gave up 0 bases, with 12 bases separating them. This CDR3 reads CASRTGSSYEQYF. The CDR3, as DNA: TGTGCCAGTAGAACGGGAAGCTCCTACGAGCAGTACTTC.

The chain joins TRBV14 to TRBJ1-1; 8 bases map to TRBD1. J was trimmed by 1 base and V by 4 bases; bases with no gene match: 8. This CDR3 comprises 16 residues. The germline CDR1 and CDR2 sequences are SGHDN and FVKESK. This chain's CDR3 is CASSPRRGQGNTEAFF. The CDR3 DNA is TGTGCCAGCAGCCCCCGCAGGGGGCAAGGGAACACTGAAGCTTTCTTT.

The chain joins TRBV10-3 to TRBJ2-7; the D gene is possibly TRBD1 (5 bases). Trimming took off 6 bases at V and 6 bases at J, with 15 bases between the two ends. CDR3 length: 13 residues. Germline V CDR1 and CDR2: ENHRY, SYGVKD. CDR3 bases: TGTGCCATCAGAGGCAAAGGGGCTCCCGAGCAGTACTTC. It specifies CAIRGKGAPEQYF.

The chain recombines TRBV7-2 with TRBJ1-2; TRBD1 matches at 12 bases. J was trimmed by 8 bases and V by 2 bases; bases with no gene match: 12. The length of the CDR3 is 17 residues. Germline-derived CDR1 and CDR2 are SGHTA and FQGNSA. The CDR3 sequence is CASSLRGPGQGATGYTF. The CDR3 DNA reads TGTGCCAGCAGCTTAAGAGGGCCGGGACAGGGGGCGACGGGCTACACCTTC.

This chain uses TRBV7-2 with TRBJ2-2; D remains unclear. CDR3 size: 12 residues. Per germline, CDR1 SGHTA and CDR2 FQGNSA. Trimming shortened V by 7 bases and J by 6 bases, and 9 bases separated the two germline ends. The CDR3 bases are TGTGCCAGCACCTTCTTTGCCGGGGAGCTGTTTTTT. Its protein product is CASTFFAGELFF.

This clone occurred once. The chain employs TRBV4-2 and TRBJ1-6; 10 nucleotides align to TRBD1. V shed 4 bases, J shed 7 bases, and the junction held 7 bases outside the gene matches. This CDR3 comprises 16 residues. Germline V lookup: CDR1 LGHNA, CDR2 YNFKEQ. The CDR3 reads CASSRTGQGVNSPLHF. DNA of the CDR3: TGTGCCAGCAGCCGTACCGGACAGGGGGTGAATTCACCCCTCCACTTT.